The next 11 T cell receptor beta chains were all read from a single sample in a study of response to subunit inactivated influenza vaccine. Using its own MiXCR run on the RT-PCR reads, TCRdb lists one record per CDR3 protein. The table includes 430,000 or so distinct CDR3 sequences, roughly 9.8% detected once. The starting material was PBMCs from blood, obtained 45 days after vaccination. All receptors come from a man aged 50 or older who received an inactivated influenza vaccine.

This clonotype was recorded a few times. The chain combines TRBV20-1 with TRBJ2-5; perhaps TRBD2 as D (5 bases). This CDR3 region has 13 residues. Trimming cost V 0 bases and J 4 bases, with 9 bases left between them. The germline gives CDR1 DFQATT, CDR2 SNEGSKA (reference sequence). CDR3 in DNA: TGCAGTGCTAGAGATCCGGAGGCAGAGACCCAGTACTTC. It encodes CSARDPEAETQYF.

This chain joins TRBV6-5 and TRBJ2-3; D gene unclear. The CDR3 is made up of 14 amino acids. Trimming took off 2 bases at V and 5 bases at J, with 11 bases between the two ends. Germline V gene data show CDR1 as MNHEY and CDR2 as SVGAGI. The CDR3 is CASSYMGLRDTQYF. CDR3 nucleotides: TGTGCCAGCAGTTACATGGGGTTACGAGATACGCAGTATTTT.

This clonotype was found many times. The chain uses TRBV15 and TRBJ2-1; 12 bases fit TRBD2. Germline trimming cut 5 bases from V and 9 bases from J; bases unmatched to any gene: 14. The CDR3 covers 17 residues. The V gene's germline CDR1 is LNHNV and CDR2 YYDKDF (reference sequence). The CDR3 bases are TGTGCCACCAGCCTCCTTCCAAAGACTAGCGGGAGCACTGAGCAGTTCTTC. Its protein product is CATSLLPKTSGSTEQFF.

This sequence joins TRBV28 and TRBJ1-6; D not certain. The germline V gene has CDR1 MDHEN and CDR2 SYDVKM. The V gene lost 2 bases and the J gene lost 10 bases, with 9 bases spanning the gap. The CDR3 consists of 13 residues. CDR3 coding DNA: TGTGCCAGCAGTTTACCCTCGCTGTCACCCCTCCACTTT. This sequence encodes CASSLPSLSPLHF.

This clonotype was detected a few times. The rearrangement links TRBV3-1 to TRBJ1-5; 8 nucleotides agree with TRBD1. Germline CDR1 LGHDT, CDR2 YNNKEL (reference sequence). This CDR3 has 17 amino acids. Germline trimming cut 1 base from V and 7 bases from J; bases unmatched to any gene: 12. The CDR3, as DNA: TGTGCCAGCAGCCAAGGACCCTCCGGGACAGGTAGCCAGCCCCAGCATTTT. Its protein product is CASSQGPSGTGSQPQHF.

The V gene is TRBV6-2 or TRBV6-3, the J gene TRBJ2-2; 8 bases align to TRBD2. Germline trimming cut 0 bases from V and 4 bases from J; bases unmatched to any gene: 4. Germline loops: CDR1 MNHEY, CDR2 SVGEGT. The CDR3 totals 16 residues. The CDR3 DNA reads as TGTGCCAGCAGTTACTCGAGCGGGAGAGGCACCGGGGAGCTGTTTTTT. Translated, it gives CASSYSSGRGTGELFF.

This clonotype has ten or more counts. The chain links TRBV5-1 to TRBJ1-2; D is possibly TRBD1 (5 bases). Germline V gene sequence: CDR1 SGHRS, CDR2 YFSETQ. The CDR3 sequence is 13 residues long. The germline V and J ends were trimmed by 4 bases and 5 bases, with 12 bases remaining between them. DNA of the CDR3: TGCGCCAGCAGCGCCGGGGGTGGTTATGGCTACACCTTC. It codes for CASSAGGGYGYTF.

A few counts support this clonotype. The V and J genes are TRBV20-1 and TRBJ1-6, with D possibly TRBD1 on 6 matching bases. The CDR3 consists of 13 residues. Germline lookup yields CDR1 DFQATT and CDR2 SNEGSKA (reference sequence). Trimming shortened V by 1 base and J by 10 bases, and 11 bases separated the two germline ends. The CDR3 sequence is CSARVQGDSPLHF. The CDR3 DNA follows: TGCAGTGCTAGAGTACAGGGCGACTCACCCCTCCACTTT.

This clonotype was seen a few times. J is TRBJ2-7 and V is TRBV28, with TRBD1 matching 7 bases. V lost 4 bases, J lost 2 bases, and 5 bases stayed unmatched. Looked up from germline, CDR1 is MDHEN and CDR2 is SYDVKM. The CDR3 sequence is 14 residues long. CDR3 in amino acids: CASSWMDRPYEQYF. Written as DNA, the CDR3 is TGTGCCAGCAGTTGGATGGACAGGCCCTACGAGCAGTACTTC.

To note about this clonotype: One junction end does not reproduce the germline sequence, and a read error may be involved. The gene calls are TRBV20-1 and TRBJ2-5; D remains ambiguous. Germline lookup yields CDR1 DFQATT and CDR2 SNEGSKA (reference sequence). This CDR3 contains 14 residues. Here the CDR3 reads CSATLGPIQGTQYF. CDR3 DNA: TGCAGTGCTACCCTCGGCCCAATCCAAGGGACCCAGTACTTC.

This clonotype has just a few counts. The J gene is TRBJ2-3, the V gene TRBV6-5, with 7 bases identical to TRBD1. Germline assignment: CDR1 MNHEY and CDR2 SVGAGI. V dropped 1 base and J dropped 2; count of bases not matched to a gene: 3. The CDR3 sequence is 15 residues long. The CDR3 DNA follows: TGTGCCAGCAGTTACTGGGACAGACCCACAGATACGCAGTATTTT. Its protein is CASSYWDRPTDTQYF.